Described below is a single TCR beta chain sequence and its context. TCRdb keeps only in-frame clones here, not all; method: immunoSEQ multiplex PCR. This sample has fewer than 250,000 clones, with about 83% found just once. The sample comes from a study of blood T cell repertoires in COVID-19. CDR3 length equals 10 residues. Trimming pared 5 bases from V and 8 bases from J, leaving 7 bases between. Germline assignment: CDR1 DFQATT and CDR2 SNEGSKA (reference sequence). The sample consisted of peripheral blood. V and J are TRBV20-1 and TRBJ2-1; weak D call: TRBD2 (6 bases). This receptor was taken from an elderly woman with COVID-19, enrolled during active disease. The CDR3: CSAGTHEQFF. The CDR3, as DNA: TGCAGTGCTGGGACTCATGAGCAGTTCTTC.